One sample yielded the 31 T cell receptor beta chains listed below, sequenced in a study of neurological immune-mediated disorders. The time point was: longitudinal time-point 1 (baseline). TCRdb reprocessed the 5' RACE reads via MiXCR and lists one record per CDR3 protein. The profile shows some 60,000 distinct CDR3 sequences, 9.5% to 12% of them singletons. Sequencing input: PBMCs. The receptor source for this set is a male donor with HTLV-1-associated myelopathy (HAM/TSP).

This clonotype has ten or more counts. This rearrangement joins TRBV6-6 to TRBJ1-5, with D perhaps matching TRBD1 (5 bases). This CDR3 spans 15 amino acids. Germline V gene data show CDR1 as MNHNY and CDR2 as SVGAGI (reference sequence). Trimming shortened V by 2 bases and J by 5 bases, and 13 bases separated the two germline ends. CDR3 protein: CASSYPPGRDQPQHF. The CDR3 nucleotides read TGTGCCAGCAGTTACCCCCCGGGCAGGGATCAGCCCCAGCATTTT.

This clonotype has ten or more counts. Here the CDR3 reads CASSSDPYNEQFF. The DNA for the CDR3 is TGTGCCAGCAGCTCTGACCCGTACAATGAGCAGTTCTTC. The rearrangement uses TRBV5-5 and TRBJ2-1; D ambiguous. The CDR3 is 13 amino acids. V dropped 3 bases and J dropped 4 bases, with 8 bases sitting between them. Germline loops: CDR1 SGHKS, CDR2 YYEKEE (reference sequence).

This clonotype has a count of ten or more. The chain is built from TRBV20-1 and TRBJ2-5; 9 nucleotides line up with TRBD2. V was clipped by 6 bases and J by 5 bases; unmatched bases: 16. CDR3 length: 16 residues. CDR1 and CDR2 (germline): DFQATT, SNEGSKA (reference sequence). CDR3 nucleotide sequence: TGCAGTGCGCAACATAGAGGCGGGGGGGCCTTCGAGACCCAGTACTTC. This encodes CSAQHRGGGAFETQYF.

In its sample, this clonotype was seen many times. The chain has TRBV20-1 and TRBJ2-1; 8 positions match TRBD1. Trimming cost V 3 bases and J 12 bases; bases outside gene matches: 13. The CDR3 covers 14 residues. Per germline, CDR1 DFQATT and CDR2 SNEGSKA (reference sequence). This CDR3 reads CSASVAGGSGGQFF. CDR3 in DNA: TGCAGTGCTAGTGTCGCAGGGGGCTCAGGAGGGCAGTTCTTC.

In this sample, this clonotype turned up many times. V and J are TRBV24-1 and TRBJ2-3; D is unclear. The CDR3 extends over 11 amino acids. Trimming shortened V by 5 bases and J by 4 bases, and 3 bases separated the two germline ends. Germline-derived CDR1 and CDR2 are KGHDR and SFDVKD. The DNA of the CDR3 is TGTGCCACCAGTGCAGCAGATACGCAGTATTTT. Its protein product is CATSAADTQYF.

This clonotype has a count of ten or more. This chain connects TRBV19 to TRBJ2-7, with 9 bases fitting TRBD2. The CDR3 has 13 residues. Trimming took 5 bases from V and 1 from J; bases not matched to a gene: 0. Germline-derived CDR1 and CDR2 are LNHDA and SQIVND (reference sequence). As DNA, the CDR3 is TGTGCCAGTAGTGCGGGGGGGTCCTACGAGCAGTACTTC. Its translation is CASSAGGSYEQYF. The entire variable domain, with the rest obtained from reference TRBV19 and TRBJ2-7, is as follows: DGGITQSPKYLFRKEGQNVTLSCEQNLNHDAMYWYRQDPGQGLRLIYYSQIVNDFQKGDIAEGYSVSREKKESFPLTVTSAQKNPTAFYLCASSAGGSYEQYFGPGTRLTVT.

This clonotype was counted ten times or more. The rearrangement links TRBV20-1 to TRBJ2-1; D is undetermined. Germline CDR1 DFQATT, CDR2 SNEGSKA (reference sequence). With 0 bases removed from V and 2 bases from J, the gap between germline ends came to 11 bases. The CDR3 loop spans 15 amino acids. Written as DNA, the CDR3 is TGCAGTGCTAGAGATGGTAAGAACACCTACAATGAGCAGTTCTTC. Amino acids: CSARDGKNTYNEQFF.

This clonotype was picked up many times. The rearrangement uses TRBV7-2 and TRBJ2-7; D is uncertain. Germline loops: CDR1 SGHTA, CDR2 FQGNSA. The CDR3 extends over 14 amino acids. V lost 1 base and J 3 bases, leaving 10 bases between the germline ends. The CDR3 DNA follows: TGTGCCAGCAGCTTAGGTACTACGAACTACGAGCAGTACTTC. Protein product: CASSLGTTNYEQYF.

This clonotype was observed many times. The chain carries TRBV7-9 and TRBJ2-2; TRBD2 aligns across 9 bases. The V and J ends lost 0 bases and 4 bases, in that order; junction bases with no gene match: 6. Germline CDR1 SEHNR, CDR2 FQNEAQ (reference sequence). CDR3 size: 17 residues. The CDR3 spells CASSLAPAGGSTGELFF. The DNA for the CDR3 is TGTGCCAGCAGCTTAGCGCCAGCGGGGGGAAGCACCGGGGAGCTGTTTTTT.

The chain uses TRBV27 and TRBJ2-7; no clear D. Germline values: CDR1 MNHEY, CDR2 SMNVEV (reference sequence). V was cut by 3 bases and J by 4 bases, with 10 bases left in between. The CDR3 covers 13 residues. This chain's CDR3 is CASSFGVRYEQYF. The CDR3, as DNA: TGTGCCAGCAGTTTTGGAGTGAGGTACGAGCAGTACTTC.

This clonotype was seen a single time. The chain is built from TRBV7-2 and TRBJ2-3; D remains ambiguous. This CDR3 is 16 amino acids long. Trimming stripped 1 base from V and 7 bases from J, with 18 bases between. Germline CDR1 is SGHTA and CDR2 is FQGNSA. CDR3 loop: CASSLGDQRATYTQYF. The CDR3 DNA reads as TGTGCCAGCAGCTTAGGGGATCAGAGAGCAACGTATACGCAGTATTTT.

Many counts were recorded for this clonotype. The rearrangement links TRBV7-6 to TRBJ2-7, with 8 bases matching TRBD2. The CDR3 is made up of 15 amino acids. With 5 bases clipped from V and 5 bases from J, the junction kept 11 bases outside the gene matches. CDR1 is SGHVS, CDR2 FNYEAQ, per germline. The DNA of the CDR3 is TGTGCCAGCAGCCCCCCCGCGGGGGGAGTGAACGAGCAGTACTTC. The encoded protein is CASSPPAGGVNEQYF.

This clonotype was observed at least ten times. This rearrangement joins TRBV13 to TRBJ1-1; D is undetermined. The germline gives CDR1 PRHDT, CDR2 FYEKMQ (reference sequence). This CDR3 has 13 amino acids. The V and J ends lost 7 bases and 1 base respectively, with 10 bases between them. The CDR3 nucleotides read TGTGCCAGCATGAGGGAAGAGAACACTGAAGCTTTCTTT. Its translation: CASMREENTEAFF.

This clonotype was found many times. The chain links TRBV29-1 to TRBJ1-2, with D maybe TRBD1 (5 bases). CDR3 length: 15 amino acids. V was cut by 4 bases and J by 1 base, with 16 bases left in between. The germline CDR1 and CDR2 sequences are SQVTM and ANQGSEA. Here the CDR3 reads CSVVVVGGFNYGYTF. The CDR3 DNA sequence: TGCAGCGTTGTCGTCGTCGGGGGTTTTAACTATGGCTACACCTTC.

This clonotype was counted ten times or more. The chain joins TRBV5-1 to TRBJ1-1; D may be TRBD1 (5 bases). This CDR3 contains 15 residues. CDR1 and CDR2 from the germline V gene are SGHRS and YFSETQ. Trimming removed 2 bases at V and 4 bases at J, with 15 bases between. CDR3 sequence (DNA): TGCGCCAGCAGCTTCGGGACTAGCAAGCCCACTGAAGCTTTCTTT. Translating it yields CASSFGTSKPTEAFF.

At least ten counts were recorded for this clonotype. The chain combines TRBV14 with TRBJ2-7; D is unclear. The CDR3 spans 15 residues. V was clipped by 4 bases and J by 2 bases, with 15 bases between them. Germline values: CDR1 SGHDN, CDR2 FVKESK. The CDR3 DNA sequence: TGTGCCAGCAGCCTTCGCTTGGGGTCGACCTACGAGCAGTACTTC. The encoded protein is CASSLRLGSTYEQYF.

This clonotype was seen repeatedly, ten times or more. The chain joins TRBV7-6 to TRBJ2-5, with 9 bases identical to TRBD1. Germline assignment: CDR1 SGHVS and CDR2 FNYEAQ. After removal of 4 bases from V and 1 base from J, the junction contained 10 bases not matched to a gene. The CDR3 extends over 17 amino acids. The CDR3 bases are TGTGCCAGCAGCTCCAACCAGGGGACAGGGTTCCAAGAGACCCAGTACTTC. Translation: CASSSNQGTGFQETQYF.

There are many counts of this clonotype. This chain uses TRBV7-2 with TRBJ2-7; TRBD1 or TRBD2 may be the D gene (5 bases each). V was shortened by 1 base and J by 2 bases, with 9 bases between the two germline ends. Looked up from germline, CDR1 is SGHTA and CDR2 is FQGNSA. The CDR3 sequence is 14 residues long. DNA of the CDR3: TGTGCCAGCAGCTTAGGGACGGGACCCTACGAGCAGTACTTC. Translated, it gives CASSLGTGPYEQYF.

Remarks on this clonotype: This may stem from a read error, because a much larger clone lies one nucleotide away. V and J are TRBV29-1 and TRBJ2-3, with D possibly TRBD1 on 5 matching bases. The germline V and J ends were trimmed by 4 bases and 14 bases, with 19 bases remaining between them. Per the germline V gene, CDR1 is SQVTM and CDR2 is ANQGSEA. The CDR3 spans 12 residues. The CDR3 loop is CSVGTGPDPLYF. DNA of the CDR3: TGCAGCGTTGGAACAGGCCCAGATCCGCTGTATTTT.

This clonotype was seen many times. The chain is built from TRBV28 and TRBJ1-2; D call uncertain. The ends were cut back, 6 bases at V and 5 bases at J, with 22 bases in the middle. Germline CDR1 reads MDHEN; CDR2 reads SYDVKM. This CDR3 is 16 amino acids long. The CDR3 DNA sequence: TGTGCCAGCAGCTCCCCCGGGCAGTTAAGAGTATATGGCTACACCTTC. This gives the protein CASSSPGQLRVYGYTF.

There are a few counts of this clonotype. V is TRBV5-5 and J is TRBJ2-3; perhaps TRBD1 as D (5 bases). CDR3 length: 15 amino acids. Trimming took off 0 bases at V and 5 bases at J, with 13 bases between the two ends. Looked up from germline, CDR1 is SGHKS and CDR2 is YYEKEE (reference sequence). The CDR3 nucleotides read TGTGCCAGCAGCTTGGCCGACCTAGGACAAGATACGCAGTATTTT. Translation gives CASSLADLGQDTQYF.

This clonotype was recorded a few times. This chain joins TRBV7-8 and TRBJ1-2, with TRBD1 matching 7 bases. Germline values: CDR1 SGHVS, CDR2 FQNEAQ. V lost 5 bases and J lost 4; bases outside the gene matches: 13. This CDR3 is 16 amino acids long. The CDR3 region has the DNA TGTGCCAGCAGCAGAAAGACAGGGCGGTTTGGCTATGGCTACACCTTC. Encoded protein: CASSRKTGRFGYGYTF. Drawing the rest from reference TRBV7-8 and TRBJ1-2, the complete variable domain is GAGVSQSPRYKVAKRGQDVALRCDPISGHVSLFWYQQALGQGPEFLTYFQNEAQLDKSGLPSDRFFAERPEGSVSTLKIQRTQQEDSAVYLCASSRKTGRFGYGYTFGSGTRLTVV.

Ten or more counts support this clonotype. The chain uses TRBV20-1 and TRBJ2-3, with D uncertain. Germline V gene data show CDR1 as DFQATT and CDR2 as SNEGSKA (reference sequence). V lost 4 bases and J lost 0, with 14 bases in between. The CDR3 has 15 amino acids. The CDR3 DNA sequence: TGCAGTGCTACCATTCAGAGCTGGAGCACAGATACGCAGTATTTT. Translating it yields CSATIQSWSTDTQYF.

This clonotype was recorded at least ten times. The chain uses TRBV5-1 and TRBJ2-2; 8 bases agree with TRBD1. This CDR3 contains 14 residues. Per the germline V gene, CDR1 is SGHRS and CDR2 is YFSETQ. The V segment lost 4 bases and the J segment 8 bases; nucleotides outside the gene matches: 7. CDR3 in DNA: TGCGCCAGCAGCCCGGACAGGGTTTTGGGGGAGCTGTTTTTT. The encoded protein is CASSPDRVLGELFF.

This clonotype was observed at least ten times. The genes are TRBV20-1 and TRBJ2-5, with 14 bases that match TRBD2. The V gene end was trimmed by 0 bases and the J gene end by 6 bases; junction bases not matched to a gene: 9. The CDR3 consists of 17 residues. The V gene's germline CDR1 is DFQATT and CDR2 SNEGSKA (reference sequence). The CDR3 protein is CSAREGLAGEQWKTQYF. The CDR3 nucleotides read TGCAGTGCTAGAGAGGGACTAGCGGGGGAGCAGTGGAAGACCCAGTACTTC.

This clonotype was seen ten or more times. J is TRBJ2-5 and V is TRBV9; 14 nucleotides match TRBD2. With V trimmed by 4 bases and J by 4 bases, 3 bases remained unmatched. This CDR3 is 15 amino acids long. Germline-derived CDR1 and CDR2 are SGDLS and YYNGEE. The CDR3 DNA reads as TGTGCCAGCAGCACGGGACTAGCGGGGGTAGAGACCCAGTACTTC. The encoded protein is CASSTGLAGVETQYF.

Notes on this clonotype: Given a much more abundant clone one base away, this may be a read error. This chain connects TRBV29-1 to TRBJ2-2; D is perhaps TRBD1 (6 bases). This CDR3 has 14 residues. CDR1 and CDR2 (germline): SQVTM, ANQGSEA. CDR3 amino acids: CSVGGGGNTWELFF. The CDR3 region has the DNA TGCAGCGTTGGAGGTGGGGGCAACACCTGGGAGCTGTTTTTT.

This clonotype has a count of ten or more. V usage is TRBV5-1 and J usage is TRBJ2-1; D remains ambiguous. Germline-derived CDR1 and CDR2 are SGHRS and YFSETQ. This CDR3 contains 11 residues. Trimming removed 1 base from V and 9 bases from J, with 5 bases in between. DNA for the CDR3: TGCGCCAGCAGCTTGCGCTCTGAGCAGTTCTTC. Residues: CASSLRSEQFF.

This clonotype was recorded many times. V is TRBV29-1 and J is TRBJ1-3; a weak D match, TRBD1 (6 bases). Per germline, CDR1 SQVTM and CDR2 ANQGSEA. The V gene lost 7 bases and the J gene lost 4 bases, with 11 bases spanning the gap. This CDR3 spans 12 amino acids. CDR3 in amino acids: CSARTVGNTIYF. CDR3 nucleotides: TGCAGCGCCAGGACAGTGGGAAACACCATATATTTT.

This clonotype was found many times. The chain carries TRBV20-1 and TRBJ2-3, with 9 positions matching TRBD2. The length of the CDR3 is 14 residues. V trimming: 5 bases; J trimming: 3 bases; junction bases outside the gene matches: 6. The V gene's germline CDR1 is DFQATT and CDR2 SNEGSKA (reference sequence). The CDR3 loop reads CSASILAGTDTQYF. In DNA, the CDR3 is TGCAGTGCTTCCATTCTAGCGGGGACAGATACGCAGTATTTT.

This rearrangement joins TRBV7-8 to TRBJ1-1; D ambiguous. This CDR3 is built from 14 residues. Trimming left V 5 bases short and J 0 bases short, with 10 bases between. Germline assignment: CDR1 SGHVS and CDR2 FQNEAQ. Written as DNA, the CDR3 is TGTGCCAGCAGCCTAAGACCCCTGAACACTGAAGCTTTCTTT. This codes for CASSLRPLNTEAFF.